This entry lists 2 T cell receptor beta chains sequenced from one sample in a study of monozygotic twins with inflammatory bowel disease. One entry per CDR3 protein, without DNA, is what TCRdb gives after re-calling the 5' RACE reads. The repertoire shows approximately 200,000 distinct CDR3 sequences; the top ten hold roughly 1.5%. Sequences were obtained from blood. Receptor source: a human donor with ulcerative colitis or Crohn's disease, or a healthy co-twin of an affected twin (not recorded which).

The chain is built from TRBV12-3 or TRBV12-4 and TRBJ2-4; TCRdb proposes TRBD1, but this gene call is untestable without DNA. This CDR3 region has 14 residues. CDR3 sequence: CASSRTGGTDIQYF.

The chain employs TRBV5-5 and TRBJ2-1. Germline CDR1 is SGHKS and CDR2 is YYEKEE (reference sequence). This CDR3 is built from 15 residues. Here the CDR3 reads CASSLDTNSYNEQFF.